This T cell receptor (beta chain) emerged from a study of spatial heterogeneity in lung cancer. In the study overall: Consistent detection of more beta-chain than alpha-chain sequences was observed. Findings of the study overall: Ubiquitous expanded tumor TCRs were seen in blood more at resection than at follow-up.

This clonotype was observed at least ten times. Its antigen is unidentified. For a library built for alpha chains, this beta chain is a stray read; little rests on its size. J lost 1 base, V lost 8 bases, and 15 bases had no gene match. CDR1 ENHRY and CDR2 SYGVKD come from the germline V gene. This CDR3 region has 18 residues. Every individual TCR cDNA molecule carried its own unique molecular identifier, which allowed correction of PCR and sequencing errors. TCRdb processed the 5' RACE reads anew with MiXCR; each CDR3 protein has one entry. The repertoire holds about 10,000 distinct CDR3 sequences, over 3% seen once, with around 50% in the top ten. Documented time point: sample taken at primary tumor resection. Sequencing was performed on whole RNA extracted from tumor and nontumor lung tissue, or from frozen PBMC, and the material was left unsorted. Donation came from approximately 69 patients with untreated early-stage non-small cell lung cancer.

The genes are TRBV10-3 and TRBJ2-1; 9 bases match TRBD2. Sequences were derived from PBMCs, sampled at surgery. This receptor was taken from a female donor with early-stage non-small cell lung cancer. Written as DNA, the CDR3 is TGTGCCATCGGGAGTAGCGGGAGCGGGGCCGGTTCCTACAATGAGCAGTTCTTC. Translated: CAIGSSGSGAGSYNEQFF.